What follows are 16 T cell receptor beta chains derived from one specimen sequenced in a study of shared T cell receptors in the human thymus. The table came from immunoSEQ multiplex PCR; TCRdb's copy has only in-frame clones and leaves some out. The repertoire includes about 540,000 clones, roughly 74% of them detected once, and 0.013% sits in the top ten. The sample was also reused in another study, on human thymus T cells.

The sample taken for sequencing was thymocytes. The receptors here all came from a boy under three years old with a congenital heart defect.

This chain connects TRBV18 to TRBJ2-7, with 11 positions matching TRBD1. CDR1 and CDR2 from the germline V gene are KGHSH and LQKENI. The V segment lost 3 bases and the J segment 2 bases; nucleotides outside the gene matches: 3. There are 15 residues in the CDR3. In DNA form, the CDR3 reads TGTGCCAGCTCACCTCCGGGACAGGGGGCCTACGAGCAGTACTTC. Protein: CASSPPGQGAYEQYF. The variable domain in full, completed from reference TRBV18 and TRBJ2-7, reads NAGVMQNPRHLVRRRGQEARLRCSPMKGHSHVYWYRQLPEEGLKFMVYLQKENIIDESGMPKERFSAEFPKEGPSILRIQQVVRGDSAAYFCASSPPGQGAYEQYFGPGTRLTVT.

This clone was seen a few times. Here the CDR3 reads CASSRRTGETQYF. CDR3 sequence (DNA): TGTGCCAGTAGTCGTCGCACGGGAGAGACCCAGTACTTC. This chain links TRBV19 with TRBJ2-5; no firm D call. V was cut by 5 bases and J by 4 bases, with 11 bases left in between. The CDR3 spans 13 residues. CDR1 and CDR2 (germline): LNHDA, SQIVND (reference sequence).

In DNA, the CDR3 is TGTGCCATCAGTGAGTCGAGGCCCACCGATCCCCTAGATACGCAGTATTTT. It translates to CAISESRPTDPLDTQYF. V and J are TRBV10-3 and TRBJ2-3, with D uncertain. Germline CDR1 is ENHRY and CDR2 is SYGVKD. Trimming removed 0 bases at V and 5 bases at J, with 18 bases between. The CDR3 contains 17 residues.

The CDR3 DNA reads TGCGCCAGCAGCCCGTGGGCTGGGCAACGGCGGGAGGGTTGCAATGAGCAGTTCTTC. Residues: CASSPWAGQRREGCNEQFF. This rearrangement joins TRBV5-1 to TRBJ2-1, with TRBD2 identical over 9 bases. V lost 4 bases to trimming and J lost 6 bases; unmatched junction nucleotides: 20. Germline V gene sequence: CDR1 SGHRS, CDR2 YFSETQ. The CDR3 runs 19 residues.

This clone was seen only a few times. The chain couples TRBV4-1 to TRBJ2-1, with 7 bases that match TRBD2. The length of the CDR3 is 13 residues. The junction had 8 bases not matched to a gene; V was cut back by 2 bases and J by 13 bases. Germline assignment: CDR1 MGHRA and CDR2 YSYEKL. The CDR3: CASSQCLTSPQFF. CDR3 in DNA: TGCGCCAGCAGCCAATGCCTGACTAGCCCACAGTTCTTC.

The rearrangement links TRBV11-2 to TRBJ2-7; 7 bases match TRBD2. Looked up from germline, CDR1 is SGHAT and CDR2 is FQNNGV. Losses at the gene ends were 0 bases for V and 3 bases for J; bases not matched to a gene: 5. The CDR3 is 15 residues long. Here the CDR3 reads CASSLDREGLYEQYF. DNA of the CDR3: TGTGCCAGCAGCTTAGATAGGGAGGGACTCTACGAGCAGTACTTC.

The V and J genes are TRBV27 and TRBJ2-6; maybe TRBD1 (7 bases). The CDR3 loop spans 18 amino acids. Germline assignment: CDR1 MNHEY and CDR2 SMNVEV (reference sequence). Trimming removed 2 bases at V and 0 bases at J, with 14 bases between. In DNA form, the CDR3 reads TGTGCCAGCAGTTTAGCGGCAGGGGGACTCTCTGGGGCCAACGTCCTGACTTTC. Amino acid sequence: CASSLAAGGLSGANVLTF.

The rearrangement links TRBV27 to TRBJ2-7; possible D gene TRBD1, 7 bases. The CDR3 has 14 amino acids. Germline V gene data show CDR1 as MNHEY and CDR2 as SMNVEV (reference sequence). V shed 7 bases and J shed 5 bases, with 18 bases lying between them. The CDR3: CASTPGGPGDEQYF. CDR3 nucleotides: TGTGCCAGCACCCCAGGGGGGCCCGGCGACGAGCAGTACTTC.

This chain uses TRBV28 with TRBJ2-7; 12 bases fit TRBD1. CDR3 size: 16 residues. With V trimmed by 5 bases and J by 6 bases, 11 bases remained unmatched. Germline V lookup: CDR1 MDHEN, CDR2 SYDVKM. CDR3 protein: CASSSQSGTGGAEQYF. The CDR3 bases are TGTGCCAGCAGTAGCCAAAGCGGGACAGGGGGCGCCGAGCAGTACTTC.

The rearrangement uses TRBV7-6 and TRBJ1-5; 9 bases line up with TRBD1. The CDR3 totals 17 residues. Germline V gene lookup returns CDR1 SGHVS and CDR2 FNYEAQ. The trim removed 2 bases at V and 3 bases at J, leaving 8 bases unmatched. DNA for the CDR3: TGTGCCAGCAGCTTAAGGACAGGGGAATTAACCAATCAGCCCCAGCATTTT. This sequence encodes CASSLRTGELTNQPQHF.

The genes are TRBV20-1 and TRBJ1-3; D call uncertain. CDR3 length equals 11 residues. Deletions cut 6 bases from V and 7 bases from J, with 10 bases between. Germline-derived CDR1 and CDR2 are DFQATT and SNEGSKA (reference sequence). The CDR3 is CSARRENTIYF. The CDR3 bases are TGCAGTGCCCGCCGGGAGAACACCATATATTTT.

This chain links TRBV12-5 with TRBJ2-5, with D tentatively TRBD2 (6 bases). V was cut by 5 bases and J by 5 bases, with 12 bases left in between. CDR3 size: 13 residues. CDR1 and CDR2 from the germline V gene are LGHNT and FRNRAP. This CDR3 is CASGLWGVETQYF. The CDR3 coding sequence is TGTGCTAGTGGTCTCTGGGGGGTGGAGACCCAGTACTTC.

The chain uses TRBV4-3 and TRBJ1-5, with 10 positions matching TRBD1. The CDR3 length is 17 residues. Per the germline V gene, CDR1 is LGHNA and CDR2 is YSLEER. J gave up 6 bases and V 1 base, and 9 bases lay outside the gene matches. This CDR3 is CASSQGPGTGDGQPQHF. CDR3 bases: TGCGCCAGCAGCCAAGGACCCGGGACAGGGGATGGTCAGCCCCAGCATTTT.

The chain joins TRBV5-4 to TRBJ2-1; tentatively, D is TRBD2 (5 bases). V lost 4 bases and J lost 5, with 16 bases in between. The germline CDR1 and CDR2 sequences are SGHNT and YYREEE (reference sequence). This CDR3 spans 15 amino acids. CDR3 nucleotides: TGTGCCAGCAGCCCCCCTAGACTAATAAACAATGAGCAGTTCTTC. Protein sequence: CASSPPRLINNEQFF.

This clone was detected only a few times. The chain employs TRBV27 and TRBJ2-1, with D perhaps TRBD2 (5 bases). CDR3 length equals 14 residues. Germline lookup yields CDR1 MNHEY and CDR2 SMNVEV (reference sequence). V was pared by 2 bases and J by 4 bases, with 9 bases between. The CDR3 is CASSLLADYNEQFF. The DNA for the CDR3 is TGTGCCAGCAGTTTACTAGCTGATTACAATGAGCAGTTCTTC.

The chain is built from TRBV5-4 and TRBJ2-7, with 9 bases aligning to TRBD1. Losses at the gene ends were 0 bases for V and 1 base for J; bases not matched to a gene: 5. CDR3 length: 16 amino acids. Germline V gene data show CDR1 as SGHNT and CDR2 as YYREEE (reference sequence). In DNA, the CDR3 is TGTGCCAGCAGCTTGGTTTTGGACAGGGGTTCCTACGAGCAGTACTTC. Translation gives CASSLVLDRGSYEQYF.